This TCR beta chain is from a study of shared clonotypes between healthy human individuals. Turning to the study itself: Per donor, three plates held CD4 naive cells, three held CD4 memory, two held CD8 naive and one held CD8 memory. General observations from the study: Naive subsets typically showed greater estimated richness than memory subsets. Sequencing depth was expected to affect clonotype sharing among donors.

Positively selected for CCR7, the CD45RO-negative cells used as naive CD8 cells excluded terminally differentiated effector memory CD45RA+ cells. To note about this clone: What it binds is unknown.

V shed 4 bases and J shed 1 base, with 13 bases lying between them. Germline-derived CDR1 and CDR2 are MNHEY and SVGAGI. This CDR3 comprises 15 residues. Measured with immunoSEQ multiplex PCR; TCRdb has only the in-frame clones, and not every one. The repertoire includes roughly 650,000 clones, roughly 96% of them detected once, and less than 0.13% sits in the top ten. The chain has TRBV6-5 and TRBJ1-1, with D unresolved. The TCR originated in a woman aged 25 to 39 in good health. Sequenced: naive CD8+ T cells sorted from blood. CDR3 protein: CASSFLREWNTEAFF. DNA of the CDR3: TGTGCCAGCAGTTTCCTAAGGGAGTGGAACACTGAAGCTTTCTTT.